A single T cell receptor beta chain is shown here with its context. Measured with immunoSEQ multiplex PCR; TCRdb has only the in-frame clones, and not every one. Among 100,000 to 120,000 clones listed, about 91% were seen once. The data stem from a study of T cell responses to AZD1222 COVID-19 vaccine. CDR3 size: 13 residues. CDR1 is SGHTA, CDR2 FQGNSA, per germline. The V end lost 1 base, the J end lost 7 bases, and 9 bases lay between the germline ends. This sequence was found in an adult who received the AZD1222 COVID-19 vaccine. Sample: peripheral blood, taken 28 days after the second AZD1222 dose. The rearrangement uses TRBV7-2 and TRBJ2-3, with D possibly matching TRBD2 (6 bases). The CDR3 sequence is CASSLDREYTQYF. Here the CDR3 DNA reads TGTGCCAGCAGCTTAGATCGGGAGTATACGCAGTATTTT.